The sample holds a few counts of the clone carrying this TCR beta chain. Its cognate antigen is unknown. For the second PCR, which ran for about 7 to 12 cycles, a sample-barcoded 5' primer and a J-beta primer mix were used. TCRdb analysed the 5' RACE reads with MiXCR anew, one entry per CDR3 protein. The data show roughly 680,000 distinct CDR3 sequences, 40% to 65% seen once. The data stem from a study of blood T cells in healthy people across ages. Findings of the study overall: Getting older went along with TCR beta diversity per million T cells dropping roughly linearly.

CDR3 length: 15 residues. V trimming: 6 bases; J trimming: 2 bases; junction bases outside the gene matches: 9. Germline-derived CDR1 and CDR2 are DFQATT and SNEGSKA (reference sequence). The receptor was isolated from a woman over 75 in good health. The sequenced sample was blood. The J gene is TRBJ2-3, the V gene TRBV20-1; 9 bases fit TRBD2. The CDR3: CSAPNKRGDTDTQYF. The CDR3 coding sequence is TGCAGTGCCCCTAACAAGCGGGGGGACACAGATACGCAGTATTTT.